This T cell receptor beta chain was obtained from a study of tumor-infiltrating lymphocytes in primary liver carcinoma (dated by TCRdb to about 2017). Background for the entire study: Of the five patients, three men and two women aged 30 to 69 years, four had hepatocellular carcinoma and one had combined HCC and intrahepatic cholangiocarcinoma. Tumors of the five patients were stage T1-T3 N0M0 with maximum diameters of roughly 4.2 to 11 cm. Samples yielded roughly 3.65 to 7.5 million productive TCRbeta reads; read depth did not differ significantly between tissue types. For each liver tumor, the study sampled five regions along with adjacent normal tissue and blood, and applied TCRbeta repertoire sequencing, expression microarrays and whole-exome sequencing. A total of about 35 specimens from 5 patients went through TCRbeta repertoire sequencing, namely 25 tumor regions, 5 adjacent noncancerous liver tissues and 5 peripheral blood samples. High reproducibility was observed for the technical replicate repertoires, with mean shared-clone rates approximately 0.9 and correlation coefficients above 0.95. Points the paper makes about the study in general: A significantly larger repertoire fraction was made up by the top 250 clones in tumors than in blood (p = 0.039). Because only the TCR beta chain was sequenced and unpaired alpha chains were not captured, true repertoire diversity is likely underestimated. Only a few patients were included in the study, and the authors note that the findings should be validated in a larger study. Repertoire overlap was found to be higher between tumor regions (mean around 36%) than between tumor-adjacent (approximately 17%) or tumor-blood (about 14%) pairs, consistent with antigen-driven expansion. Bulk unsorted samples precluded comparing CD4+ and CD8+ T cell repertoires.

Starting from approximately 0.5 ug total RNA, TCRbeta-specific cDNA was produced by reverse transcription with a constant-region primer and ProtoScript II reverse transcriptase. Three nested multiplex PCR rounds, following a slightly modified ARM-PCR procedure, were used to build the TCRbeta libraries. Sample barcodes and Illumina adapters were attached in a final 25-cycle PCR using Deep VentR polymerase. Amplicons of 200-500 bp were gel-purified with a QIAquick gel extraction kit before sequencing. An Illumina HiSeq 2500 was used to sequence the TCRbeta amplicons, generating 250-bp paired-end reads. Under the source paper's analysis protocol: Reads were quality-trimmed with Trimmomatic v0.33, and paired reads were merged with FLASH v1.2.11 to recover full CDR3 sequences. MiGEC v1.2.1b assigned V, D and J germline segments to the rearranged TCRbeta sequences. Clonotype statistics and Shannon-Wiener diversity indices were calculated with VDJtools v1.0.0. Except for diversity analysis, only each sample's 250 most abundant clonotypes were used in subsequent analyses to reduce sampling bias. TCRdb handled the public reads itself, with Q25 trimming in fastp and clone calling in MiXCR, and kept productive beta chains. Every distinct CDR3 protein forms one entry, paired with its most common genes and DNA. These V and J calls are TCRdb output, not the study's own analysis. The sample table holds about 120,000 distinct CDR3 sequences, of which around 70% were seen once. The ten largest account for over 6.5% of the sample.

This clonotype was seen ten or more times. Its cognate antigen has yet to be identified. A read error may be the cause here, since a much bigger clone is one base away. Without any cell sorting, total RNA and DNA were extracted together from around 20-30 mg of bulk tissue using the AllPrep DNA/RNA mini kit. Between November 2015 and 2016, roughly five patients in China with histopathologically diagnosed primary liver carcinoma had surgical resection. At the time of sampling, the patients had chronic HBV infection and had not received any treatment. Fresh tumor and adjacent tissue pieces were bisected; one half was stored in RNAlater at -80°C, the other sent for histology. This TCR was sampled from a woman aged 60-75 years with primary liver carcinoma and hepatitis B virus infection. Sequences were obtained from tumor-adjacent normal liver tissue.

The CDR3 protein: CASGPGDRESGELFF. The nucleotide sequence reads as follows: TGTGCCAGCGGCCCAGGGGACAGAGAATCCGGGGAGCTGTTTTTT. The rearranged chain carries TRBV11-2 and TRBJ2-2; 7 bases in between match TRBD1. V is trimmed back by 8 bases and J by 6 bases, and the junction contains 12 bases that no gene match accounts for. Spanning cysteine to phenylalanine, the CDR3 consists of 15 amino acids. Only the CDR3 DNA is retained, 45 bases long and in frame from the first base. Looking up the germline V gene yields CDR1 SGHAT and CDR2 FQNNGV.